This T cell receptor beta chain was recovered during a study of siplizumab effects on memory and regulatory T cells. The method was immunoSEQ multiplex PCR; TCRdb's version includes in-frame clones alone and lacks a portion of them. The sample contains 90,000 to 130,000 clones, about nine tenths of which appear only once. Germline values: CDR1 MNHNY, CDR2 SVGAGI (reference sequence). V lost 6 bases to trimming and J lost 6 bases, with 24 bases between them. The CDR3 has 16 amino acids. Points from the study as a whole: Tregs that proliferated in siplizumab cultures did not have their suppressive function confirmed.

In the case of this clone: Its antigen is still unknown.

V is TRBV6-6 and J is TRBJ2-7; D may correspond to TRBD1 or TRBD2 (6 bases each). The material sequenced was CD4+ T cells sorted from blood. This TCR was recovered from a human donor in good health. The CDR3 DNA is TGTGCCAGCAGCCAATCTCTTCTTGGGGGGCGAGGCGAGCAGTACTTC. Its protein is CASSQSLLGGRGEQYF.